A single sample is the source of the 20 T cell receptor beta chains below, sequenced in a study of blood T cell repertoires in COVID-19. TCRdb's table, derived via immunoSEQ multiplex PCR, lists solely in-frame clones and lacks some. The sample has about 190,000 clones; around 83% are singletons. The sequenced material came from peripheral blood. The receptors were sampled from a woman at least 80 years old with acute or convalescent COVID-19.

The V call is TRBV5-6, the J call TRBJ2-7; TRBD1 matches 10 bases. The CDR3 is made up of 17 amino acids. Germline lookup yields CDR1 SGHDT and CDR2 YYEEEE. The junction had 13 bases not matched to a gene; V was cut back by 4 bases and J by 3 bases. CDR3: CASSIRDRGFVFYEQYF. The CDR3 DNA reads TGTGCCAGCAGCATCCGGGACAGGGGTTTTGTCTTCTACGAGCAGTACTTC.

The chain combines TRBV5-8 with TRBJ1-2, with D unresolved. The germline CDR1 and CDR2 sequences are SGHTS and YDEGEE. The CDR3 has 13 residues. The V and J ends lost 1 base and 5 bases respectively, with 9 bases between them. The DNA of the CDR3 is TGTGCCAGCAGCTTGATAGCGGGTTATGGCTACACCTTC. Amino acid sequence: CASSLIAGYGYTF.

This CDR3 reads CASAQGLSQPQHF. The CDR3 DNA sequence: TGTGCCAGCGCGCAGGGGCTTAGTCAGCCCCAGCATTTT. This chain links TRBV28 with TRBJ1-5; D possibly corresponds to TRBD1 (6 bases). Germline V gives CDR1 MDHEN, CDR2 SYDVKM. V lost 8 bases to trimming and J lost 6 bases, with 14 bases between them. CDR3 size: 13 residues. Supplemented by reference TRBV28 and TRBJ1-5, the full variable domain reads DVKVTQSSRYLVKRTGEKVFLECVQDMDHENMFWYRQDPGLGLRLIYFSYDVKMKEKGDIPEGYSVSREKKERFSLILESASTNQTSMYLCASAQGLSQPQHFGDGTRLSIL.

The J gene is TRBJ2-2, the V gene TRBV6-5, with D possibly matching TRBD1 (6 bases). Between the trimmed V and J ends, which lost 6 bases and 0 bases, there was a span of 8 bases. Per the germline V gene, CDR1 is MNHEY and CDR2 is SVGAGI. There are 14 residues in the CDR3. CDR3 loop: CASRGQPNTGELFF. In DNA, the CDR3 is TGTGCCAGCAGAGGACAGCCGAACACCGGGGAGCTGTTTTTT.

This clone has ten or more counts. This sequence joins TRBV11-2 and TRBJ2-1, with 11 bases lining up with TRBD2. Germline CDR1 and CDR2: SGHAT and FQNNGV. The trim removed 4 bases at V and 9 bases at J, leaving 5 bases unmatched. The CDR3 extends over 14 amino acids. This CDR3 reads CASSSTGLAGEQFF. CDR3 DNA sequence: TGTGCCAGCAGCTCCACCGGACTAGCGGGTGAGCAGTTCTTC.

The chain combines TRBV5-1 with TRBJ1-3; TRBD1 matches 8 bases. The germline V gene has CDR1 SGHRS and CDR2 YFSETQ. This CDR3 has 16 residues. V lost 3 bases and J lost 9; bases outside the gene matches: 14. DNA for the CDR3: TGCGCCAGCAGCTCAGGGACAGGTTCTGCGGTTAGCACCATATATTTT. It specifies CASSSGTGSAVSTIYF.

J is TRBJ1-6 and V is TRBV3-1 (or the pseudogene TRBV3-2), with a tentative D call TRBD1 (5 bases). This CDR3 comprises 16 residues. The V gene's germline CDR1 is LGHDT and CDR2 YNNKEL (reference sequence). Between the trimmed V and J ends, which lost 6 bases and 0 bases, there was a span of 12 bases. CDR3 in DNA: TGTGCCAGCAGTCGGCAGGGAAGCTCCTATAATTCACCCCTCCACTTT. Encoded protein: CASSRQGSSYNSPLHF.

For the CDR3, the DNA is TGTGCCAGCAGTCTACAGGGGATCACTGAAGCTTTCTTT. As protein: CASSLQGITEAFF. This chain uses TRBV12-3 or TRBV12-4 with TRBJ1-1; TRBD1 matches 7 bases. The CDR3 sequence is 13 residues long. V trimming: 5 bases; J trimming: 4 bases; junction bases outside the gene matches: 4.

This clone was counted between two and nine times. J is TRBJ2-7 and V is TRBV6-2 or TRBV6-3; the match to TRBD1 covers 8 bases. This CDR3 spans 16 amino acids. Per germline, CDR1 MNHEY and CDR2 SVGEGT. The J segment lost 0 bases and the V segment lost 4 bases, leaving 8 bases of the junction unmatched. The CDR3 here is CASSSLRTGISYEQYF. The CDR3 DNA reads TGTGCCAGCAGTTCCCTCCGGACAGGGATCTCCTACGAGCAGTACTTC.

The rearrangement uses TRBV19 and TRBJ1-4; 7 bases align to TRBD1. CDR3 length equals 15 residues. V shed 5 bases and J 4 bases; nucleotides not matched to a gene: 7. Germline lookup yields CDR1 LNHDA and CDR2 SQIVND (reference sequence). Here the CDR3 reads CASSPGDRVNEKLFF. Written as DNA, the CDR3 is TGTGCCAGTAGTCCCGGGGACAGAGTTAATGAAAAACTGTTTTTT.

This chain joins TRBV7-2 and TRBJ2-1; 11 nucleotides line up with TRBD2. This CDR3 comprises 13 residues. Germline lookup yields CDR1 SGHTA and CDR2 FQGNSA. The V and J ends lost 5 bases and 10 bases, in that order; junction bases with no gene match: 4. CDR3 amino acids: CASSLASGREQFF. The CDR3 DNA sequence: TGTGCCAGCAGCCTGGCTAGCGGGAGGGAGCAGTTCTTC.

V is TRBV2 and J is TRBJ1-1, with TRBD1 identical over 7 bases. With 6 bases clipped from V and 3 bases from J, the junction kept 13 bases outside the gene matches. The CDR3 consists of 16 residues. Germline V gives CDR1 SNHLY, CDR2 FYNNEI. The CDR3 nucleotides read TGTGCCAGCAGGCAACGGGACAGTAGCGCCTACACTGAAGCTTTCTTT. Protein sequence: CASRQRDSSAYTEAFF.

The genes are TRBV5-1 and TRBJ2-3; 7 bases align to TRBD2. CDR1 is SGHRS and CDR2 is YFSETQ in the germline V gene. V gave up 0 bases and J gave up 6 bases; unmatched junction bases: 4. The CDR3 has 14 residues. The chain's CDR3 is CASSLVGRGDTQYF. In DNA, the CDR3 is TGCGCCAGCAGCTTGGTAGGGCGGGGGGATACGCAGTATTTT.

The V and J genes are TRBV28 and TRBJ2-3; tentative D call: TRBD2 (5 bases). V shed 2 bases and J shed 1 base, with 10 bases lying between them. Germline V gene lookup returns CDR1 MDHEN and CDR2 SYDVKM. This CDR3 spans 15 amino acids. The CDR3 spells CASSLGRAGTDTQYF. For the CDR3, the DNA is TGTGCCAGCAGTTTAGGGCGGGCCGGCACAGATACGCAGTATTTT. The full variable domain, rest sourced from reference TRBV28 and TRBJ2-3, is DVKVTQSSRYLVKRTGEKVFLECVQDMDHENMFWYRQDPGLGLRLIYFSYDVKMKEKGDIPEGYSVSREKKERFSLILESASTNQTSMYLCASSLGRAGTDTQYFGPGTRLTVL.

The rearrangement uses TRBV18 and TRBJ2-6; D unresolved. Trimming took 3 bases from V and 4 from J, leaving 13 bases between them. This CDR3 comprises 16 residues. Germline loops: CDR1 KGHSH, CDR2 LQKENI. Here the CDR3 DNA reads TGTGCCAGCTCACCTTGGCAGGTTTCCGGGGCCAACGTCCTGACTTTC. Amino acid sequence: CASSPWQVSGANVLTF.

CDR3 sequence (DNA): TGCAGTGCTAGTTCGCCTAGCGGGACCTATGGGAATGAGCAGTTCTTC. Its protein is CSASSPSGTYGNEQFF. The chain has TRBV20-1 and TRBJ2-1; 9 bases align to TRBD2. V was pared by 3 bases and J by 7 bases, with 13 bases of the junction left unmatched. The CDR3 loop spans 16 amino acids. The germline gives CDR1 DFQATT, CDR2 SNEGSKA (reference sequence).

The chain uses TRBV6-5 and TRBJ1-2; D is undetermined. Germline CDR1 and CDR2: MNHEY and SVGAGI. Trimming removed 4 bases at V and 12 bases at J, with 12 bases between. CDR3 length: 11 amino acids. The CDR3 is CASSSGRSNTF. In DNA, the CDR3 is TGTGCCAGCAGTTCCGGGAGGTCGAACACCTTC.

This sequence joins TRBV12-2 and TRBJ1-4. TRBV12-2 is a documented pseudogene. The CDR3 consists of 18 residues. The chain's CDR3 is CASRHSTRWRVTNEKLFF. In nucleotides, the CDR3 is TGTGCAAGTCGCCATTCGACTAGGTGGAGGGTGACTAATGAAAAACTGTTTTTT.

The CDR3 DNA reads TGTGCCAGCAGCGCCGCAAGGGGCGAGCAGTACTTC. Translating gives CASSAARGEQYF. The gene calls are TRBV9 and TRBJ2-7, with D maybe TRBD1 (5 bases). The V end was cut by 3 bases, the J end by 6 bases, with 10 bases between. The CDR3 covers 12 residues. Germline V lookup: CDR1 SGDLS, CDR2 YYNGEE.

CDR3 coding DNA: TGTGCCAGCAGCTTAGGGACTAGCCCGGAGACCCAGTACTTC. Encoded protein: CASSLGTSPETQYF. The V gene is TRBV7-3, the J gene TRBJ2-5, with 9 bases lining up with TRBD2. Germline V lookup: CDR1 SGHTA, CDR2 FQGTGA. The CDR3 runs to 14 residues. After removal of 2 bases from V and 5 bases from J, the junction contained 3 bases not matched to a gene.